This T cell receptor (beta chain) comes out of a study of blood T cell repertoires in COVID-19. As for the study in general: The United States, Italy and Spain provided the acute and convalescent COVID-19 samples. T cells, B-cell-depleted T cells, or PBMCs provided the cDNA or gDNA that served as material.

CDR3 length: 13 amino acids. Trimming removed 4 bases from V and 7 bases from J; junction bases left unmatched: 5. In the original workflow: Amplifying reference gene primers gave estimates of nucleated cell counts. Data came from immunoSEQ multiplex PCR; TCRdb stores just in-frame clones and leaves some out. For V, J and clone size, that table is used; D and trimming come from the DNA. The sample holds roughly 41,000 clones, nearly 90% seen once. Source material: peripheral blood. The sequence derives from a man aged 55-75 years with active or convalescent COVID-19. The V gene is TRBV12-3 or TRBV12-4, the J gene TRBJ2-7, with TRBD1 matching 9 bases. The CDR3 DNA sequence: TGTGCCAGCAGTTGGGGACAGGGAATAGAGCAGTACTTC. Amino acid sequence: CASSWGQGIEQYF.